These 31 T cell receptor beta chains were sequenced from one sample in a study of technical replicates of blood from several donors. The table came from immunoSEQ multiplex PCR; TCRdb's copy has only in-frame clones and leaves some out. The table has 15,000 to 20,000 clones, roughly 84% seen once; the top ten hold 10% to 15%. Sequenced material: PBMCs. Receptor source: a human donor in good health.

This chain uses TRBV30 with TRBJ2-7; TRBD1 aligns across 10 bases. The CDR3 has 15 residues. Germline CDR1 is GTSNPN and CDR2 is SVGIG (reference sequence). The V and J ends lost 2 bases and 3 bases, in that order; junction bases with no gene match: 7. The CDR3 DNA reads as TGTGCCTGGAGTCCCGGGACAGGGGACCACTACGAGCAGTACTTC. It is translated as CAWSPGTGDHYEQYF.

The rearrangement links TRBV18 to TRBJ2-1; 13 bases match TRBD2. Losses at the gene ends were 3 bases for V and 9 bases for J; bases not matched to a gene: 5. Germline V lookup: CDR1 KGHSH, CDR2 LQKENI. The CDR3 covers 15 residues. CDR3 DNA: TGTGCCAGCTCACCTGGAACTAGCGGGAGGGGTGAGCAGTTCTTC. Its protein is CASSPGTSGRGEQFF.

This rearrangement joins TRBV30 to TRBJ1-5, with D tentatively TRBD1 (5 bases). This CDR3 region has 15 residues. Germline CDR1 GTSNPN, CDR2 SVGIG (reference sequence). V dropped 5 bases and J dropped 5 bases, with 19 bases sitting between them. This CDR3 reads CAWGPADRNYQPQHF. Here the CDR3 DNA reads TGTGCCTGGGGCCCCGCTGACAGAAATTATCAGCCCCAGCATTTT. Combining the CDR3 with reference TRBV30 and TRBJ1-5 gives the whole variable domain SQTIHQWPATLVQPVGSPLSLECTVEGTSNPNLYWYRQAAGRGLQLLFYSVGIGQISSEVPQNLSASRPQDRQFILSSKKLLLSDSGFYLCAWGPADRNYQPQHFGDGTRLSIL.

The chain links TRBV18 to TRBJ2-2; maybe TRBD1 (5 bases). The CDR3 has 19 amino acids. Deletions cut 3 bases from V and 0 bases from J, with 20 bases between. Germline values: CDR1 KGHSH, CDR2 LQKENI. The CDR3, as DNA: TGTGCCAGCTCACCTCCTACAGTTGGGGCCGCTCCGAACACCGGGGAGCTGTTTTTT. The encoded protein is CASSPPTVGAAPNTGELFF. Full variable domain (remainder filled in from reference TRBV18 and TRBJ2-2): NAGVMQNPRHLVRRRGQEARLRCSPMKGHSHVYWYRQLPEEGLKFMVYLQKENIIDESGMPKERFSAEFPKEGPSILRIQQVVRGDSAAYFCASSPPTVGAAPNTGELFFGEGSRLTVL.

The J gene is TRBJ1-1, the V gene TRBV30; a weak D match, TRBD1 (6 bases). Between the trimmed V and J ends, which lost 2 bases and 0 bases, there was a span of 7 bases. Germline loops: CDR1 GTSNPN, CDR2 SVGIG (reference sequence). The CDR3 has 13 residues. The CDR3 nucleotides read TGTGCCTGGAGTAGGGGGATGAACACTGAAGCTTTCTTT. Its protein product is CAWSRGMNTEAFF.

This sequence joins TRBV6-6 and TRBJ2-7; 10 bases align to TRBD2. J was trimmed by 6 bases and V by 2 bases; bases with no gene match: 7. Germline V CDR1 and CDR2: MNHNY, SVGAGI (reference sequence). This CDR3 has 15 amino acids. CDR3 loop: CASSYPQREGREQYF. CDR3 DNA: TGTGCCAGCAGTTACCCCCAGCGGGAGGGCCGCGAGCAGTACTTC.

The CDR3: CASSSRTSGTGRDEQFF. Here the CDR3 DNA reads TGTGCCAGCAGCTCGCGGACTAGCGGGACCGGACGGGATGAGCAGTTCTTC. This rearrangement joins TRBV7-3 to TRBJ2-1; 12 bases align to TRBD2. Germline CDR1 reads SGHTA; CDR2 reads FQGTGA. This CDR3 spans 17 amino acids. The V segment lost 4 bases and the J segment 8 bases; nucleotides outside the gene matches: 12. The whole variable domain, remainder taken from reference TRBV7-3 and TRBJ2-1, is GAGVSQTPSNKVTEKGKYVELRCDPISGHTALYWYRQSLGQGPEFLIYFQGTGAADDSGLPNDRFFAVRPEGSVSTLKIQRTERGDSAVYLCASSSRTSGTGRDEQFFGPGTRLTVL.

This chain links TRBV30 with TRBJ1-2; D gene unclear. Looked up from germline, CDR1 is GTSNPN and CDR2 is SVGIG (reference sequence). The CDR3 loop spans 14 amino acids. Trimming pared 2 bases from V and 8 bases from J, leaving 18 bases between. CDR3 sequence: CAWSTAGGPRGYTF. CDR3 DNA: TGTGCCTGGAGTACCGCAGGAGGGCCCAGGGGCTACACCTTC.

V usage is TRBV7-2 and J usage is TRBJ2-7; D perhaps matches TRBD1 (5 bases). Germline V gene data show CDR1 as SGHTA and CDR2 as FQGNSA. V dropped 5 bases and J dropped 6 bases, with 20 bases sitting between them. The CDR3 contains 15 residues. The CDR3 reads CASSPDSLGGSEQYF. The CDR3 DNA is TGTGCCAGCAGCCCCGACAGTCTAGGTGGGTCCGAGCAGTACTTC. Variable domain in full (rest from reference TRBV7-2 and TRBJ2-7): GAGVSQSPSNKVTEKGKDVELRCDPISGHTALYWYRQSLGQGLEFLIYFQGNSAPDKSGLPSDRFSAERTGGSVSTLTIQRTQQEDSAVYLCASSPDSLGGSEQYFGPGTRLTVT.

The gene calls are TRBV5-4 and TRBJ2-4; 8 bases fit TRBD2. The germline V gene encodes CDR1 SGHNT and CDR2 YYREEE (reference sequence). There are 16 residues in the CDR3. V lost 0 bases and J lost 1; bases outside the gene matches: 3. The CDR3 is CASSLEGGRAKNIQYF. CDR3 in DNA: TGTGCCAGCAGCTTGGAGGGCGGGAGGGCCAAAAACATTCAGTACTTC.

This clone has a single count. The V call is TRBV6-5, the J call TRBJ2-7; D not resolved. Germline CDR1 MNHEY, CDR2 SVGAGI. CDR3 length: 15 amino acids. The V gene lost 0 bases and the J gene lost 2 bases, with 11 bases spanning the gap. This CDR3 reads CASSYSIVEPYEQYF. CDR3 nucleotide sequence: TGTGCCAGCAGTTACTCGATTGTGGAGCCCTACGAGCAGTACTTC.

J is TRBJ2-1 and V is TRBV6-5, with D perhaps matching TRBD2 (6 bases). The CDR3 contains 14 residues. Germline CDR1 MNHEY, CDR2 SVGAGI. V gave up 2 bases and J gave up 4 bases, with 9 bases separating them. CDR3 region: CASSYAGRYNEQFF. CDR3 nucleotides: TGTGCCAGCAGTTACGCAGGGAGGTACAATGAGCAGTTCTTC.

This sequence joins TRBV6-5 and TRBJ2-7; the match to TRBD1 covers 8 bases. J lost 2 bases, V lost 5 bases, and 8 bases had no gene match. This CDR3 region has 15 residues. CDR1 is MNHEY, CDR2 SVGAGI, per germline. In DNA form, the CDR3 reads TGTGCCAGCAGTCCTGACAGGGGCCCTACCTACGAGCAGTACTTC. Translated, it gives CASSPDRGPTYEQYF.

The chain links TRBV30 to TRBJ1-4; 7 positions match TRBD1. CDR3 size: 13 residues. V shed 5 bases, J shed 5 bases, and the junction held 5 bases outside the gene matches. Germline CDR1 GTSNPN, CDR2 SVGIG (reference sequence). The CDR3 DNA reads TGTGCCTGGTCTAGGGACAGAAATGAAAAACTGTTTTTT. It translates to CAWSRDRNEKLFF. Full variable domain (outside the CDR3, taken from reference TRBV30 and TRBJ1-4): SQTIHQWPATLVQPVGSPLSLECTVEGTSNPNLYWYRQAAGRGLQLLFYSVGIGQISSEVPQNLSASRPQDRQFILSSKKLLLSDSGFYLCAWSRDRNEKLFFGSGTQLSVL.

The chain uses TRBV10-3 and TRBJ1-5, with 8 bases that match TRBD1. V shed 6 bases and J 7 bases; nucleotides not matched to a gene: 14. The length of the CDR3 is 16 residues. The V gene's germline CDR1 is ENHRY and CDR2 SYGVKD. The CDR3 loop reads CAISSTSTGDGQPQHF. CDR3 nucleotides: TGTGCCATCAGCTCAACCTCGACAGGGGATGGGCAGCCCCAGCATTTT.

The chain uses TRBV27 and TRBJ2-2, with 12 bases aligning to TRBD2. The V segment lost 8 bases and the J segment 3 bases; nucleotides outside the gene matches: 4. Germline CDR1 and CDR2: MNHEY and SMNVEV (reference sequence). This CDR3 is built from 15 residues. CDR3 region: CASRGLAGHTGELFF. CDR3 sequence (DNA): TGTGCCAGCCGCGGACTAGCGGGACACACCGGGGAGCTGTTTTTT.

The chain carries TRBV5-1 and TRBJ2-2; TRBD1 matches 10 bases. The CDR3 is 15 residues long. V dropped 4 bases and J dropped 4; count of bases not matched to a gene: 4. Looked up from germline, CDR1 is SGHRS and CDR2 is YFSETQ. CDR3 sequence reads: CASSAGTGATGELFF. CDR3 nucleotides: TGCGCCAGCAGCGCCGGGACAGGGGCCACCGGGGAGCTGTTTTTT.

This chain connects TRBV11-3 to TRBJ2-1; 11 positions agree with TRBD1. There are 15 residues in the CDR3. Germline CDR1 and CDR2: SGHNT and YENEEA. Losses at the gene ends were 5 bases for V and 7 bases for J; bases not matched to a gene: 7. CDR3 coding DNA: TGTGCCAGCAGCCCAGGACAGGGGGCGCTTAATGAGCAGTTCTTC. This sequence encodes CASSPGQGALNEQFF. The full variable domain, with the rest looked up from reference TRBV11-3 and TRBJ2-1, is EAGVVQSPRYKIIEKKQPVAFWCNPISGHNTLYWYLQNLGQGPELLIRYENEEAVDDSQLPKDRFSAERLKGVDSTLKIQPAELGDSAVYLCASSPGQGALNEQFFGPGTRLTVL.

This clone was detected only once. V and J are TRBV19 and TRBJ2-1; 11 bases align to TRBD2. V trimming: 0 bases; J trimming: 1 base; junction bases outside the gene matches: 2. CDR3 length: 17 residues. The V gene's germline CDR1 is LNHDA and CDR2 SQIVND (reference sequence). CDR3 in amino acids: CASSIDLAGGSYNEQFF. The CDR3 nucleotides read TGTGCCAGTAGTATAGATCTAGCGGGAGGATCCTACAATGAGCAGTTCTTC.

J is TRBJ2-7 and V is TRBV9; D gene uncertain. Deletions cut 0 bases from V and 1 base from J, with 5 bases between. The CDR3 consists of 13 residues. Looked up from germline, CDR1 is SGDLS and CDR2 is YYNGEE. The CDR3 DNA follows: TGTGCCAGCAGCGTAGGCGGATCCTACGAGCAGTACTTC. Translation: CASSVGGSYEQYF.

The count of this clone is one. The chain recombines TRBV6-6 with TRBJ2-1; 7 positions agree with TRBD2. The CDR3 runs 14 residues. Germline-derived CDR1 and CDR2 are MNHNY and SVGAGI (reference sequence). V dropped 0 bases and J dropped 5; count of bases not matched to a gene: 1. The CDR3 loop reads CASSYSGGDNEQFF. The CDR3 nucleotides are TGTGCCAGCAGTTACTCGGGGGGGGACAATGAGCAGTTCTTC.

This chain uses TRBV7-8 with TRBJ2-7, with TRBD2 as a possible D gene (5 bases). Germline CDR1 is SGHVS and CDR2 is FQNEAQ. V was clipped by 5 bases and J by 7 bases, with 18 bases between them. The CDR3 extends over 14 amino acids. CDR3 sequence: CASSPEEALREQYF. CDR3 in DNA: TGTGCCAGCAGCCCGGAGGAGGCCCTGCGGGAGCAGTACTTC. The entire variable domain, with the rest obtained from reference TRBV7-8 and TRBJ2-7, is as follows: GAGVSQSPRYKVAKRGQDVALRCDPISGHVSLFWYQQALGQGPEFLTYFQNEAQLDKSGLPSDRFFAERPEGSVSTLKIQRTQQEDSAVYLCASSPEEALREQYFGPGTRLTVT.

The chain carries TRBV28 and TRBJ1-5; D may be TRBD1 (6 bases). Trimming stripped 6 bases from V and 0 bases from J, with 12 bases between. The CDR3 runs to 15 residues. Germline CDR1 and CDR2: MDHEN and SYDVKM. Written as DNA, the CDR3 is TGTGCCAGCAGACCTGACAGGAGTAGCAATCAGCCCCAGCATTTT. It encodes CASRPDRSSNQPQHF.

The V gene is TRBV27, the J gene TRBJ1-2; a weak D match, TRBD1 (6 bases). There are 15 residues in the CDR3. CDR1 and CDR2 from the germline V gene are MNHEY and SMNVEV (reference sequence). The V end was cut by 5 bases, the J end by 4 bases, with 17 bases between. Here the CDR3 DNA reads TGTGCCAGCAGTGGCGGGGGCGCAGTGGGCTATGGCTACACCTTC. Encoded protein: CASSGGGAVGYGYTF.

The chain has TRBV5-1 and TRBJ1-1; 7 nucleotides align to TRBD1. Germline V gives CDR1 SGHRS, CDR2 YFSETQ. With V trimmed by 3 bases and J by 5 bases, 13 bases remained unmatched. The CDR3 has 16 residues. The CDR3 coding sequence is TGCGCCAGCAGCTCTAAAGCACAGGGGTCCTTTACTGAAGCTTTCTTT. This translates into CASSSKAQGSFTEAFF.

V and J are TRBV6-6 and TRBJ2-7; D is perhaps TRBD2 (6 bases). The CDR3 is 16 amino acids. Trimming removed 6 bases from V and 9 bases from J, with 27 bases in between. Germline V gives CDR1 MNHNY, CDR2 SVGAGI (reference sequence). The CDR3 sequence is CASRSTSRGLPSRQYF. In DNA, the CDR3 is TGTGCCAGCAGGTCTACTTCGCGGGGCCTCCCCTCCCGGCAGTACTTC.

The rearrangement links TRBV28 to TRBJ2-6; 7 bases match TRBD2. This CDR3 spans 18 amino acids. V lost 5 bases to trimming and J lost 3 bases; unmatched junction nucleotides: 13. CDR1 and CDR2 from the germline V gene are MDHEN and SYDVKM. The DNA of the CDR3 is TGTGCCAGCAGTCCGTCGGGGGAGGGGCTCGTTGGGGCCAACGTCCTGACTTTC. Translated, it gives CASSPSGEGLVGANVLTF.

This chain links TRBV6-5 with TRBJ2-7; 8 nucleotides line up with TRBD1. CDR3 size: 14 residues. The germline gives CDR1 MNHEY, CDR2 SVGAGI. J gave up 3 bases and V 6 bases, and 7 bases lay outside the gene matches. CDR3 amino acids: CASSHDRGHYEQYF. Here the CDR3 DNA reads TGTGCCAGCAGCCATGACAGGGGCCACTACGAGCAGTACTTC.

This clone was counted a few times. The V and J genes are TRBV5-1 and TRBJ1-1, with TRBD1 matching 7 bases. The trim removed 1 base at V and 10 bases at J, leaving 4 bases unmatched. This CDR3 has 12 residues. Germline values: CDR1 SGHRS, CDR2 YFSETQ. As DNA, the CDR3 is TGCGCCAGCAGCTTGAACAGGGGTTTAGCTTTCTTT. Amino acid sequence: CASSLNRGLAFF.

This chain uses TRBV15 with TRBJ2-5; D may be TRBD2 (5 bases). Looked up from germline, CDR1 is LNHNV and CDR2 is YYDKDF (reference sequence). This CDR3 has 15 amino acids. V lost 0 bases, J lost 4 bases, and 12 bases lay in between. In DNA, the CDR3 is TGTGCCACCAGCAGAGATCGAACAGAGGGAGAGACCCAGTACTTC. This codes for CATSRDRTEGETQYF.

This sequence joins TRBV25-1 and TRBJ2-1, with a weak D call TRBD1 (6 bases). The germline V gene encodes CDR1 MGHDK and CDR2 SYGVNS. The CDR3 contains 18 residues. V lost 6 bases to trimming and J lost 8 bases, with 29 bases between them. The CDR3 protein is CASRSGDTGHRITHEQFF. In DNA, the CDR3 is TGTGCCAGCAGGAGTGGGGACACAGGCCACAGGATCACGCATGAGCAGTTCTTC.